These 21 T cell receptor beta chains share one sample of origin, sequenced in a study of T-cell reconstitution after alpha-beta-depleted transplantation in children. This sample's TCRbeta library carried unique molecular identifier barcodes. TCRdb re-called the PCR reads with MiXCR, one entry per CDR3 protein. The data contain about 600,000 distinct CDR3 sequences, about 10% of them singletons. The source material was PBMCs from the stem cell graft donor, sampled from the stem cell graft. The source of these receptors is a human donor who donated a stem cell graft to a child with acute myeloid leukemia.

The chain is built from TRBV28 and TRBJ1-5; D not certain. The CDR3 has 16 amino acids. The germline CDR1 and CDR2 sequences are MDHEN and SYDVKM. The V end was cut by 7 bases, the J end by 3 bases, with 19 bases between. Written as DNA, the CDR3 is TGTGCCAGCACTCTTTTCGTCGCGGAGATCAATCAGCCCCAGCATTTT. Translating gives CASTLFVAEINQPQHF. Drawing the rest from reference TRBV28 and TRBJ1-5, the complete variable domain is DVKVTQSSRYLVKRTGEKVFLECVQDMDHENMFWYRQDPGLGLRLIYFSYDVKMKEKGDIPEGYSVSREKKERFSLILESASTNQTSMYLCASTLFVAEINQPQHFGDGTRLSIL.

This clonotype was observed a single time. The chain combines TRBV18 with TRBJ2-7, with TRBD2 identical over 14 bases. Germline-derived CDR1 and CDR2 are KGHSH and LQKENI. The CDR3 is made up of 16 amino acids. J lost 5 bases, V lost 4 bases, and 7 bases had no gene match. CDR3 amino acids: CASSQGLAGVSHEQYF. The DNA of the CDR3 is TGTGCCAGCTCACAGGGACTAGCGGGAGTATCCCACGAGCAGTACTTC.

The chain is built from TRBV20-1 and TRBJ2-1; 10 bases align to TRBD2. Germline-derived CDR1 and CDR2 are DFQATT and SNEGSKA (reference sequence). The CDR3 contains 17 residues. Trimming took 4 bases from V and 0 from J; bases not matched to a gene: 9. The CDR3 DNA reads TGCAGTGCTACCCGGCTAGCGGGAGAGAGCTCCTACAATGAGCAGTTCTTC. Translating gives CSATRLAGESSYNEQFF.

The chain has TRBV6-1 and TRBJ2-7; 9 nucleotides match TRBD2. The V gene end was trimmed by 6 bases and the J gene end by 2 bases; junction bases not matched to a gene: 11. The CDR3 spans 16 residues. Germline V gene sequence: CDR1 MNHNS, CDR2 SASEGT. CDR3 bases: TGTGCCAGCAGACCTCACCGGGCGGGAGGGCCCTACGAGCAGTACTTC. This sequence encodes CASRPHRAGGPYEQYF.

The rearrangement joins TRBV7-9 to TRBJ2-7; TRBD2 is a possible D gene (5 bases). This CDR3 contains 15 residues. Germline CDR1 and CDR2: SEHNR and FQNEAQ (reference sequence). V was pared by 5 bases and J by 2 bases, with 16 bases between. For the CDR3, the DNA is TGTGCCAGCAGCCCACGGGAAGGACCTACCTACGAGCAGTACTTC. It specifies CASSPREGPTYEQYF.

This clonotype was seen at least ten times. J is TRBJ2-7 and V is TRBV29-1; 7 positions agree with TRBD2. V was pared by 4 bases and J by 0 bases, with 3 bases of the junction left unmatched. CDR3 length: 13 residues. The germline CDR1 and CDR2 sequences are SQVTM and ANQGSEA. The CDR3, as DNA: TGCAGCGTTGTAGGGACTAACTCCTACGAGCAGTACTTC. Its protein is CSVVGTNSYEQYF.

This clonotype was found many times. This chain connects TRBV28 to TRBJ2-3, with a weak D call TRBD2 (5 bases). This CDR3 has 13 residues. Germline V gene lookup returns CDR1 MDHEN and CDR2 SYDVKM. Trimming took 7 bases from V and 4 from J, leaving 12 bases between them. The CDR3 region has the DNA TGTGCCAGCATGAGGGAGTTGCCAGATACGCAGTATTTT. Its protein product is CASMRELPDTQYF.

This clonotype turned up a few times. The chain uses TRBV5-1 and TRBJ1-2; a possible D gene is TRBD1 (6 bases). V was clipped by 6 bases and J by 2 bases, with 11 bases between them. The V gene's germline CDR1 is SGHRS and CDR2 YFSETQ. CDR3 size: 13 residues. The CDR3 is CASKGDGNYGYTF. CDR3 nucleotide sequence: TGCGCCAGCAAGGGGGACGGAAACTATGGCTACACCTTC.

In its sample, this clonotype was seen a few times. CDR3 nucleotide sequence: TGTGCCAGCGCGCCCGGGGGGGCCTTATACACCATATATTTT. Translation gives CASAPGGALYTIYF. The chain uses TRBV6-1 and TRBJ1-3; possible D gene TRBD1, 6 bases. V was trimmed by 8 bases and J by 8 bases, leaving 19 bases between them. The CDR3 sequence is 14 residues long. Looked up from germline, CDR1 is MNHNS and CDR2 is SASEGT.

Only a few counts were recorded for this clonotype. The V call is TRBV7-2, the J call TRBJ1-3, with 7 bases identical to TRBD1. The V and J ends lost 5 bases and 7 bases, in that order; junction bases with no gene match: 11. Germline V CDR1 and CDR2: SGHTA, FQGNSA. The CDR3 is 15 residues long. The CDR3 bases are TGTGCCAGCAGCCCCCGGACAGGATTAGGCAACACCATATATTTT. Protein product: CASSPRTGLGNTIYF.

Of note for this clonotype: A clone one base away is much larger, so this may be a read error. The rearrangement links TRBV10-3 to TRBJ1-5; TRBD1 might be the D (5 bases). CDR3 size: 13 residues. The germline V gene encodes CDR1 ENHRY and CDR2 SYGVKD. The CDR3 nucleotides are TGTGCCATCAGTGAGGGGGGGAATCAGCCCCAGCTTTTT. Residues: CAISEGGNQPQLF.

CDR3: CASSLNHPGNTIYF. The CDR3 DNA reads TGTGCCAGCAGTCTGAACCACCCTGGAAACACCATATATTTT. The genes are TRBV6-2 or TRBV6-3 and TRBJ1-3; D gene ambiguous. V was shortened by 5 bases and J by 2 bases, with 10 bases between the two germline ends. Germline values: CDR1 MNHEY, CDR2 SVGEGT. This CDR3 has 14 amino acids.

This clonotype appeared a few times. The rearrangement joins TRBV20-1 to TRBJ2-7; 11 positions match TRBD1. Germline CDR1 and CDR2: DFQATT and SNEGSKA (reference sequence). V gave up 6 bases and J gave up 3 bases; unmatched junction bases: 10. The CDR3 runs 15 residues. CDR3 bases: TGCAGTGCCAACGGACAGGGGGCGTCTTTCTACGAGCAGTACTTC. Residues: CSANGQGASFYEQYF.

This clonotype appeared many times. CDR3 sequence reads: CASSEVQGLHNEQFF. As DNA, the CDR3 is TGTGCCAGCAGTGAAGTTCAGGGACTCCACAATGAGCAGTTCTTC. The chain joins TRBV2 to TRBJ2-1, with D perhaps TRBD2 (6 bases). V was clipped by 1 base and J by 5 bases, with 12 bases between them. Germline V gene sequence: CDR1 SNHLY, CDR2 FYNNEI. The CDR3 covers 15 residues.

This clonotype was detected a few times. The rearrangement joins TRBV5-5 to TRBJ1-1; D unclear. CDR1 is SGHKS and CDR2 is YYEKEE in the germline V gene (reference sequence). V was shortened by 1 base and J by 6 bases, with 10 bases between the two germline ends. CDR3 length: 13 residues. The CDR3 sequence is CASSLQVVSEAFF. Written as DNA, the CDR3 is TGTGCCAGCAGCTTGCAAGTGGTTTCTGAAGCTTTCTTT.

The chain employs TRBV20-1 and TRBJ2-1; maybe TRBD2 (6 bases). The V end lost 3 bases, the J end lost 2 bases, and 11 bases lay between the germline ends. The CDR3 consists of 14 residues. Germline values: CDR1 DFQATT, CDR2 SNEGSKA (reference sequence). CDR3 bases: TGCAGTGCTAGTGGGGCGGGACCCTACAATGAGCAGTTCTTC. Amino acid sequence: CSASGAGPYNEQFF.

Many counts were recorded for this clonotype. The chain recombines TRBV29-1 with TRBJ1-1; no firm D call. The CDR3 is 11 residues long. The V end was cut by 6 bases, the J end by 1 base, with 6 bases between. Germline CDR1 and CDR2: SQVTM and ANQGSEA. CDR3 residues: CSVARNTEAFF. The CDR3 DNA is TGCAGCGTAGCCAGGAACACTGAAGCTTTCTTT. The variable domain in full, with the rest retrieved from reference TRBV29-1 and TRBJ1-1, is SAVISQKPSRDICQRGTSLTIQCQVDSQVTMMFWYRQQPGQSLTLIATANQGSEATYESGFVIDKFPISRPNLTFSTLTVSNMSPEDSSIYLCSVARNTEAFFGQGTRLTVV.

This clonotype was seen repeatedly, ten times or more. This sequence joins TRBV5-6 and TRBJ1-5, with D perhaps matching TRBD1 (6 bases). Trimming left V 3 bases short and J 0 bases short, with 10 bases between. This CDR3 is 15 amino acids long. Germline V CDR1 and CDR2: SGHDT, YYEEEE. The CDR3 here is CASSSRGNSNQPQHF. The CDR3 DNA sequence: TGTGCCAGCAGCTCCAGGGGAAATAGCAATCAGCCCCAGCATTTT.

This clonotype has a count of ten or more. This sequence joins TRBV20-1 and TRBJ2-7; 7 bases are shared with TRBD2. Germline trimming cut 6 bases from V and 5 bases from J; bases unmatched to any gene: 10. The CDR3 is 13 amino acids. Per the germline V gene, CDR1 is DFQATT and CDR2 is SNEGSKA (reference sequence). The CDR3: CSARLLATDEQYF. The CDR3 DNA reads as TGCAGTGCCCGTTTACTAGCGACTGACGAGCAGTACTTC.

There are many counts of this clonotype. The J gene is TRBJ2-3, the V gene TRBV20-1, with 7 bases aligning to TRBD1. The germline CDR1 and CDR2 sequences are DFQATT and SNEGSKA (reference sequence). This CDR3 has 14 residues. The V segment lost 1 base and the J segment 3 bases; nucleotides outside the gene matches: 4. CDR3 amino acids: CSARVGGGTDTQYF. The CDR3 DNA sequence: TGCAGTGCTAGAGTAGGGGGCGGAACAGATACGCAGTATTTT.

J is TRBJ2-5 and V is TRBV5-5; 9 positions agree with TRBD1. The V and J ends lost 6 bases and 2 bases, in that order; junction bases with no gene match: 8. CDR3 length: 15 residues. The V gene's germline CDR1 is SGHKS and CDR2 YYEKEE (reference sequence). CDR3 loop: CASTHYGQGQETQYF. Here the CDR3 DNA reads TGTGCCAGCACCCACTATGGACAGGGGCAAGAGACCCAGTACTTC.